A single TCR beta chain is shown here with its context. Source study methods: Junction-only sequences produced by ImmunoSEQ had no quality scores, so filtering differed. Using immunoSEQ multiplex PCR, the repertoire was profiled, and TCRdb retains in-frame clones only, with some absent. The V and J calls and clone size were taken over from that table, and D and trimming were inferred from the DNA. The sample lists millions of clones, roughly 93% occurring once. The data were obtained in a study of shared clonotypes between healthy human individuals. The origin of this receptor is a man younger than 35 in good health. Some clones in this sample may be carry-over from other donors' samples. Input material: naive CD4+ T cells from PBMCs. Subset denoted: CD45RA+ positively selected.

The CDR3 region has the DNA TGTGCCAGCAGCTTACGGACACTACTAGCGCCCCGCACCTACAATGAGCAGTTCTTC. Amino acid sequence: CASSLRTLLAPRTYNEQFF. The gene calls are TRBV7-2 and TRBJ2-1, with 7 bases aligning to TRBD2. CDR3 length equals 19 residues. J was trimmed by 2 bases and V by 2 bases; bases with no gene match: 15. Germline CDR1 is SGHTA and CDR2 is FQGNSA.